These 25 T cell receptor beta chains came from one sample sequenced in a study of T-cell reconstitution after alpha-beta-depleted transplantation in children. Preparing the TCRbeta library involved the use of unique molecular identifiers. Each CDR3 protein gets one entry after TCRdb re-called the PCR reads with MiXCR. The table includes about 870,000 distinct CDR3 sequences, roughly 15% detected once. The sample here was PBMCs, mostly from graft donor cells, taken 360 days after TCRalphabeta/CD19-depleted stem cell transplant. These receptors came from a male patient aged 10 to 17 who had a stem cell transplant for acute lymphoblastic leukemia, so the T cells may come from the graft donor.

This clonotype occurred a few times. The chain is built from TRBV29-1 and TRBJ2-7; D is possibly TRBD2 (6 bases). This CDR3 comprises 11 residues. V was cut by 4 bases and J by 5 bases, with 9 bases left in between. Germline lookup yields CDR1 SQVTM and CDR2 ANQGSEA. CDR3 bases: TGCAGCGTTGTTCGGGGGAACGAGCAGTACTTC. Residues: CSVVRGNEQYF.

The chain has TRBV9 and TRBJ2-1; 8 nucleotides line up with TRBD2. Germline CDR1 SGDLS, CDR2 YYNGEE. This CDR3 spans 17 amino acids. V gave up 0 bases and J gave up 7 bases; unmatched junction bases: 12. CDR3 nucleotide sequence: TGTGCCAGCAGCGTAGGCCCCGGGGGGGCTTTGGGAAATGAGCAGTTCTTC. As protein: CASSVGPGGALGNEQFF.

At least ten counts were recorded for this clonotype. This rearrangement joins TRBV7-2 to TRBJ2-1, with TRBD1 as a possible D gene (6 bases). Looked up from germline, CDR1 is SGHTA and CDR2 is FQGNSA. Trimming took off 4 bases at V and 5 bases at J, with 9 bases between the two ends. The CDR3 runs 13 residues. CDR3 DNA: TGTGCCAGCAGCTCTGGACAGCACAATGAGCAGTTCTTC. It encodes CASSSGQHNEQFF.

This clonotype occurred a few times. V and J are TRBV12-3 or TRBV12-4 and TRBJ2-5, with 10 bases identical to TRBD1. The V segment lost 5 bases and the J segment 7 bases; nucleotides outside the gene matches: 4. The CDR3 has 13 residues. The CDR3 is CASSPGQGMTQYF. The CDR3 bases are TGTGCCAGCAGTCCGGGACAGGGGATGACCCAGTACTTC.

This sequence joins TRBV18 and TRBJ1-2; unclear D gene. Germline CDR1 reads KGHSH; CDR2 reads LQKENI. V was clipped by 2 bases and J by 8 bases, with 15 bases between them. The CDR3 totals 14 residues. The CDR3 nucleotides read TGTGCCAGCTCACCAGGGGAACATTCCCGGGGCTACACCTTC. This encodes CASSPGEHSRGYTF.

This clonotype was counted a few times. J is TRBJ2-7 and V is TRBV29-1, with D perhaps TRBD1 (6 bases). This CDR3 comprises 15 residues. Germline V gives CDR1 SQVTM, CDR2 ANQGSEA. Between the trimmed V and J ends, which lost 8 bases and 2 bases, there was a span of 22 bases. CDR3 amino acids: CSITIQGRRPYEQYF. CDR3 DNA: TGCAGCATAACTATACAGGGTAGGCGCCCCTACGAGCAGTACTTC.

V is TRBV20-1 and J is TRBJ2-4, with 9 positions matching TRBD2. Germline loops: CDR1 DFQATT, CDR2 SNEGSKA (reference sequence). Trimming at V came to 4 bases and at J to 6 bases, leaving 7 bases not matched to a gene. The CDR3 totals 14 residues. This CDR3 is CSAKASGIINIQYF. In DNA, the CDR3 is TGCAGTGCTAAGGCTAGCGGGATAATAAACATTCAGTACTTC.

The V and J genes are TRBV6-5 and TRBJ1-1; D remains ambiguous. The CDR3 loop spans 17 amino acids. The germline V gene encodes CDR1 MNHEY and CDR2 SVGAGI. V was clipped by 2 bases and J by 0 bases, with 16 bases between them. The CDR3 loop reads CASSYVGFQGLNTEAFF. The CDR3 DNA follows: TGTGCCAGCAGTTACGTTGGGTTTCAAGGGTTGAACACTGAAGCTTTCTTT.

This clonotype was observed a handful of times. This chain connects TRBV7-8 to TRBJ1-2, with unresolved D. The CDR3 runs 13 residues. Trimming cost V 0 bases and J 6 bases, with 8 bases left between them. CDR1 is SGHVS, CDR2 FQNEAQ, per germline. CDR3 loop: CASSLAQPDGYTF. In nucleotides, the CDR3 is TGTGCCAGCAGCTTAGCCCAGCCGGATGGCTACACCTTC.

This clonotype was counted ten times or more. The chain joins TRBV7-9 to TRBJ2-7; unclear D gene. The V end lost 5 bases, the J end lost 7 bases, and 9 bases lay between the germline ends. Germline CDR1 SEHNR, CDR2 FQNEAQ (reference sequence). CDR3 size: 11 residues. The CDR3 DNA reads TGTGCCAGCAGCGTAAGCAGGGAGCAGTACTTC. Translated, it gives CASSVSREQYF.

This clonotype was counted between two and nine times. This chain connects TRBV9 to TRBJ2-1; 9 nucleotides align to TRBD2. The CDR3 contains 16 residues. The junction had 10 bases not matched to a gene; V was cut back by 9 bases and J by 0 bases. Germline CDR1 reads SGDLS; CDR2 reads YYNGEE. CDR3 protein: CANRSTSGSSYNEQFF. CDR3 bases: TGTGCCAACAGATCGACTAGCGGTAGCTCCTACAATGAGCAGTTCTTC.

The chain links TRBV2 to TRBJ2-7, with D uncertain. In germline, CDR1 is SNHLY, CDR2 FYNNEI. The CDR3 spans 14 residues. Trimming stripped 2 bases from V and 1 base from J, with 9 bases between. CDR3 bases: TGTGCCAGCAGTGAACGGATCGCGTCCTACGAGCAGTACTTC. Translated: CASSERIASYEQYF.

The gene calls are TRBV10-3 and TRBJ2-1; D is ambiguous. With 0 bases removed from V and 10 bases from J, the gap between germline ends came to 7 bases. This CDR3 comprises 12 residues. From germline, CDR1 is ENHRY and CDR2 SYGVKD. CDR3 sequence reads: CAISESGYEQFF. DNA for the CDR3: TGTGCCATCAGTGAGTCCGGGTACGAGCAGTTCTTC.

The rearrangement links TRBV20-1 to TRBJ2-3; weak D call: TRBD2 (6 bases). The germline V gene encodes CDR1 DFQATT and CDR2 SNEGSKA (reference sequence). Trimming removed 0 bases at V and 0 bases at J, with 16 bases between. The CDR3 runs to 17 residues. The DNA for the CDR3 is TGCAGTGCTAGAGATGTGGAGGGCCGCCGCAGCACAGATACGCAGTATTTT. Translated: CSARDVEGRRSTDTQYF.

This clonotype has at least ten counts. Since the CDR3 does not end with the conserved phenylalanine or tryptophan, this likely comes from a read error. Because the CDR3's place on the DNA is in doubt, the DNA is left out and the CDR3 is given as listed by TCRdb. The chain recombines TRBV29-1 with TRBJ2-5; the table's D call of TRBD1 was not tested on the DNA. Ends included, the CDR3 has 15 residues. Germline values: CDR1 SQVTM, CDR2 ANQGSEA. This CDR3 reads CSVAPLDPMERPIVL.

This clonotype was picked up a small number of times. The chain recombines TRBV27 with TRBJ2-1; 7 nucleotides match TRBD2. The CDR3 is 12 amino acids. Germline V CDR1 and CDR2: MNHEY, SMNVEV (reference sequence). V was clipped by 5 bases and J by 15 bases; unmatched bases: 10. CDR3 DNA: TGTGCCAGCAGTATGTATAGCGGGTTCCCGTTCTTC. Translation: CASSMYSGFPFF.

Points on this clonotype: With a much larger clone just one base away, this may be a read error. The chain links TRBV5-5 to TRBJ1-1; D call uncertain. Germline CDR1 reads SGHKS; CDR2 reads YYEKEE (reference sequence). The CDR3 loop spans 13 amino acids. V shed 2 bases and J shed 9 bases, with 14 bases lying between them. In DNA, the CDR3 is TGTGCCAGCAGCTTCCAGGTGAACTTTAAAGCTTTCTTT. This translates into CASSFQVNFKAFF.

There are a few counts of this clonotype. CDR3 DNA: TGTGCCAGCAGTTTAGCCCTGACTAGTTTACAGACCCAGTACTTC. Translation: CASSLALTSLQTQYF. V is TRBV12-3 or TRBV12-4 and J is TRBJ2-5; the D gene is possibly TRBD2 (6 bases). The CDR3 extends over 15 amino acids. The ends were cut back, 0 bases at V and 6 bases at J, with 14 bases in the middle.

V gene TRBV11-2 combines with J gene TRBJ2-1; possible D gene TRBD1, 6 bases. This CDR3 comprises 15 residues. From germline, CDR1 is SGHAT and CDR2 FQNNGV. Trimming cost V 5 bases and J 8 bases, with 19 bases left between them. The CDR3 here is CASSPRNLDRYEQFF. In DNA form, the CDR3 reads TGTGCCAGCAGCCCCCGAAATTTGGACAGATATGAGCAGTTCTTC.

This clonotype has a handful of counts. The CDR3 sequence is CASSQEWGGAKNIQYF. For the CDR3, the DNA is TGTGCCAGCAGCCAAGAGTGGGGCGGAGCCAAAAACATTCAGTACTTC. This sequence joins TRBV3-1 and TRBJ2-4, with TRBD1 as a possible D gene (5 bases). This CDR3 region has 16 residues. Trimming pared 0 bases from V and 0 bases from J, leaving 9 bases between. The germline gives CDR1 LGHDT, CDR2 YNNKEL (reference sequence).

The chain carries TRBV9 and TRBJ1-5; a possible D gene is TRBD1 (6 bases). From germline, CDR1 is SGDLS and CDR2 YYNGEE. Deletions cut 4 bases from V and 3 bases from J, with 14 bases between. The CDR3 contains 15 residues. The DNA of the CDR3 is TGTGCCAGCAGCCCGACCGGGGGCCCCAATCAGCCCCAGCATTTT. Translated, it gives CASSPTGGPNQPQHF.

V is TRBV19 and J is TRBJ1-1; D is unresolved. Germline assignment: CDR1 LNHDA and CDR2 SQIVND (reference sequence). The CDR3 covers 13 residues. Trimming took 8 bases from V and 0 from J, leaving 10 bases between them. The DNA of the CDR3 is TGTGCCAGTTTGGACCTGATGAACACTGAAGCTTTCTTT. Translating it yields CASLDLMNTEAFF.

This clonotype has just a few counts. V usage is TRBV6-5 and J usage is TRBJ2-3, with unresolved D. The CDR3 runs to 15 residues. V was trimmed by 0 bases and J by 12 bases, leaving 19 bases between them. Per germline, CDR1 MNHEY and CDR2 SVGAGI. In nucleotides, the CDR3 is TGTGCCAGCAGTTACTCGGTCAGCCGCGACGCATTACAGTATTTT. It encodes CASSYSVSRDALQYF.

The chain links TRBV20-1 to TRBJ2-7; D unresolved. Trimming removed 4 bases at V and 5 bases at J, with 12 bases between. The germline V gene has CDR1 DFQATT and CDR2 SNEGSKA (reference sequence). This CDR3 has 12 amino acids. In DNA, the CDR3 is TGCAGTGCTATGGATCTAACCGACGAGCAGTACTTC. This gives the protein CSAMDLTDEQYF.

Only a few counts were recorded for this clonotype. The rearrangement joins TRBV18 to TRBJ1-1, with D possibly TRBD1 on 5 matching bases. Trimming pared 4 bases from V and 4 bases from J, leaving 16 bases between. CDR3 length equals 15 residues. Germline V lookup: CDR1 KGHSH, CDR2 LQKENI. The CDR3 spells CASSRGRRVGTEAFF. For the CDR3, the DNA is TGTGCCAGCTCACGGGGGAGACGCGTGGGCACTGAAGCTTTCTTT.